The 24 T cell receptor beta chains listed next were all sequenced from one sample in a study of blood T cell repertoires in COVID-19. TCRdb's copy holds only in-frame clones and misses some; the assay was immunoSEQ multiplex PCR. In the table there are more than 110,000 clones, 88% of which are singletons. Sequenced: peripheral blood. The origin of the receptors is a man in his fifties or sixties with active or convalescent COVID-19.

The J gene is TRBJ1-5, the V gene TRBV21-1. TRBV21-1 is termed a pseudogene. The CDR3 has 17 residues. CDR3 residues: CASSIGGVYRSNQPQHF. In nucleotides, the CDR3 is TGTGCCAGCAGCATAGGGGGGGTTTATCGGAGCAATCAGCCCCAGCATTTT.

The chain carries TRBV11-2 and TRBJ1-1, with D maybe TRBD1 (5 bases). The CDR3 spans 12 residues. V was pared by 2 bases and J by 10 bases, with 11 bases between. CDR1 and CDR2 (germline): SGHAT, FQNNGV. This chain's CDR3 is CASSLNGGSAFF. CDR3 coding DNA: TGTGCCAGCAGCTTAAATGGGGGGTCAGCTTTCTTT.

The CDR3 coding sequence is TGTGCCAGCAGCCCACGGACAGGGGAAGAAAAACTGTTTTTT. Amino acids: CASSPRTGEEKLFF. V is TRBV7-6 and J is TRBJ1-4; 9 nucleotides align to TRBD1. With V trimmed by 5 bases and J by 8 bases, 6 bases remained unmatched. The CDR3 has 14 residues. Germline-derived CDR1 and CDR2 are SGHVS and FNYEAQ.

The gene calls are TRBV7-6 and TRBJ2-2, with TRBD2 as a possible D gene (6 bases). The CDR3 spans 15 residues. The V and J ends lost 1 base and 4 bases respectively, with 10 bases between them. CDR1 and CDR2 from the germline V gene are SGHVS and FNYEAQ. CDR3 loop: CASSLGWGGTGELFF. DNA for the CDR3: TGTGCCAGCAGCTTAGGTTGGGGAGGCACCGGGGAGCTGTTTTTT.

V usage is TRBV6-5 and J usage is TRBJ2-7; D may be TRBD2 (5 bases). The CDR3 covers 14 residues. Germline V gene lookup returns CDR1 MNHEY and CDR2 SVGAGI. V lost 2 bases, J lost 0 bases, and 8 bases lay in between. CDR3: CASSYNRGSYEQYF. DNA of the CDR3: TGTGCCAGCAGTTACAACCGGGGCTCCTACGAGCAGTACTTC.

J is TRBJ2-5 and V is TRBV7-2, with TRBD2 identical over 9 bases. CDR3 size: 15 residues. CDR1 and CDR2 from the germline V gene are SGHTA and FQGNSA. V was pared by 5 bases and J by 1 base, with 5 bases of the junction left unmatched. CDR3 DNA sequence: TGTGCCAGCAGCCGGGCTAGCGGGGTCCAAGAGACCCAGTACTTC. Its translation: CASSRASGVQETQYF.

The genes are TRBV12-3 or TRBV12-4 and TRBJ2-6, with D maybe TRBD2 (6 bases). V shed 9 bases and J shed 1 base, with 7 bases lying between them. The CDR3 has 13 residues. The DNA of the CDR3 is TGTGCCAGTGGGGGGTCTGGGGCCAACGTCCTGACTTTC. Protein product: CASGGSGANVLTF.

The chain combines TRBV30 with TRBJ1-1, with D possibly matching TRBD1 (5 bases). The CDR3 length is 15 residues. With 2 bases removed from V and 4 bases from J, the gap between germline ends came to 17 bases. Per germline, CDR1 GTSNPN and CDR2 SVGIG (reference sequence). For the CDR3, the DNA is TGTGCCTGGAGTCAAAAATCGACAGCTTCCACTGAAGCTTTCTTT. Its translation is CAWSQKSTASTEAFF.

The chain is built from TRBV6-5 and TRBJ1-6; D unresolved. Trimming left V 0 bases short and J 7 bases short, with 13 bases between. Per the germline V gene, CDR1 is MNHEY and CDR2 is SVGAGI. The CDR3 is 16 amino acids. CDR3 DNA: TGTGCCAGCAGTTACTCGGGCCTCGTGTGGAATTCACCCCTCCACTTT. The encoded protein is CASSYSGLVWNSPLHF.

This clone was picked up many times. V is TRBV7-3 and J is TRBJ2-3; D unclear. The germline CDR1 and CDR2 sequences are SGHTA and FQGTGA. V was pared by 0 bases and J by 4 bases, with 5 bases between. The CDR3 spans 13 residues. Written as DNA, the CDR3 is TGTGCCAGCAGCTTAACCCGGGCAGATACGCAGTATTTT. Protein product: CASSLTRADTQYF.

This CDR3 reads CATSDLGGSSYNEQFF. In DNA, the CDR3 is TGTGCCACCAGTGATTTGGGCGGCAGCTCCTACAATGAGCAGTTCTTC. This chain uses TRBV24-1 with TRBJ2-1; D gene ambiguous. Trimming took 0 bases from V and 0 from J, leaving 8 bases between them. The germline gives CDR1 KGHDR, CDR2 SFDVKD. This CDR3 contains 16 residues.

The V gene is TRBV28, the J gene TRBJ2-1, with TRBD2 identical over 8 bases. There are 15 residues in the CDR3. V shed 5 bases, J shed 0 bases, and the junction held 3 bases outside the gene matches. The germline V gene encodes CDR1 MDHEN and CDR2 SYDVKM. In DNA, the CDR3 is TGTGCCAGCAGTACGGGACTAGGCTCCTACAATGAGCAGTTCTTC. It is translated as CASSTGLGSYNEQFF.

The chain is built from TRBV28 and TRBJ1-5; D call uncertain. The germline CDR1 and CDR2 sequences are MDHEN and SYDVKM. Trimming removed 5 bases from V and 4 bases from J, with 9 bases in between. This CDR3 comprises 13 residues. CDR3 DNA sequence: TGTGCCAGCAGTCGTCCGGGGAATCAGCCCCAGCATTTT. Translating it yields CASSRPGNQPQHF.

The gene calls are TRBV11-2 and TRBJ1-2; 7 bases align to TRBD1. The trim removed 1 base at V and 3 bases at J, leaving 2 bases unmatched. The germline V gene encodes CDR1 SGHAT and CDR2 FQNNGV. This CDR3 spans 14 amino acids. CDR3 loop: CASSLGGTDYGYTF. CDR3 DNA: TGTGCCAGCAGCTTAGGGGGGACAGACTATGGCTACACCTTC.

The CDR3 DNA is TGTGCCAGCAGCGCGCGGGGCCCCCAGGGTGGTGAGCAGTTCTTC. Encoded protein: CASSARGPQGGEQFF. The chain joins TRBV7-2 to TRBJ2-1; D is possibly TRBD2 (6 bases). This CDR3 is built from 15 residues. Trimming took 5 bases from V and 9 from J, leaving 20 bases between them. CDR1 SGHTA and CDR2 FQGNSA come from the germline V gene.

The V gene is TRBV19, the J gene TRBJ1-5; D not certain. Trimming shortened V by 5 bases and J by 11 bases, and 16 bases separated the two germline ends. The CDR3 extends over 13 amino acids. Germline values: CDR1 LNHDA, CDR2 SQIVND (reference sequence). DNA for the CDR3: TGTGCCAGTAGTCTTCGGGCGGGTGGAACCCAGCATTTT. Protein product: CASSLRAGGTQHF.

V is TRBV9 and J is TRBJ2-7, with TRBD2 as a possible D gene (5 bases). With 4 bases removed from V and 1 base from J, the gap between germline ends came to 12 bases. This CDR3 has 14 residues. CDR1 and CDR2 (germline): SGDLS, YYNGEE. In DNA form, the CDR3 reads TGTGCCAGCAGCCCCCGCCGGGGTTCCTACGAGCAGTACTTC. This translates into CASSPRRGSYEQYF.

This chain joins TRBV5-1 and TRBJ2-1, with unresolved D. The germline V gene has CDR1 SGHRS and CDR2 YFSETQ. CDR3 length equals 17 residues. V was shortened by 0 bases and J by 0 bases, with 13 bases between the two germline ends. CDR3 loop: CASSLVTGWSSYNEQFF. CDR3 bases: TGCGCCAGCAGCTTGGTTACCGGGTGGAGCTCCTACAATGAGCAGTTCTTC.

V and J are TRBV28 and TRBJ1-1, with 9 bases identical to TRBD1. After removal of 6 bases from V and 1 base from J, the junction contained 9 bases not matched to a gene. Germline V lookup: CDR1 MDHEN, CDR2 SYDVKM. The CDR3 runs 16 residues. CDR3 sequence (DNA): TGTGCCAGCAGGTATGGACAGGGGTACCCGAACACTGAAGCTTTCTTT. Residues: CASRYGQGYPNTEAFF.

The V and J genes are TRBV7-3 and TRBJ2-1, with 7 nucleotides matching TRBD2. The CDR3 consists of 14 residues. The germline CDR1 and CDR2 sequences are SGHTA and FQGTGA. The V segment lost 0 bases and the J segment 6 bases; nucleotides outside the gene matches: 2. The CDR3 coding sequence is TGTGCCAGCAGCTTAACCGCGGGAGTCAATGAGCAGTTCTTC. Amino acid sequence: CASSLTAGVNEQFF.

The J gene is TRBJ2-5, the V gene TRBV7-9; 7 nucleotides line up with TRBD1. With 3 bases clipped from V and 2 bases from J, the junction kept 9 bases outside the gene matches. Germline assignment: CDR1 SEHNR and CDR2 FQNEAQ (reference sequence). The CDR3 is 16 residues long. For the CDR3, the DNA is TGTGCCAGCAGCTTGCAGACAGGGCCTAATCAAGAGACCCAGTACTTC. Translating gives CASSLQTGPNQETQYF.

The chain couples TRBV19 to TRBJ2-5; TRBD1 is a possible D gene (8 bases). The length of the CDR3 is 16 residues. V dropped 3 bases and J dropped 2 bases, with 16 bases sitting between them. The germline V gene has CDR1 LNHDA and CDR2 SQIVND (reference sequence). CDR3: CASSMLTGGEQETQYF. The DNA of the CDR3 is TGTGCCAGTAGTATGCTAACAGGGGGGGAACAAGAGACCCAGTACTTC.

The V and J genes are TRBV19 and TRBJ1-5; 7 bases are shared with TRBD1. V shed 4 bases and J 3 bases; nucleotides not matched to a gene: 9. The germline V gene has CDR1 LNHDA and CDR2 SQIVND (reference sequence). This CDR3 region has 16 residues. As DNA, the CDR3 is TGTGCCAGTAGTAAGGGGGCCACAGGGCACAATCAGCCCCAGCATTTT. Translating gives CASSKGATGHNQPQHF. The variable domain in full, completed from reference TRBV19 and TRBJ1-5, reads DGGITQSPKYLFRKEGQNVTLSCEQNLNHDAMYWYRQDPGQGLRLIYYSQIVNDFQKGDIAEGYSVSREKKESFPLTVTSAQKNPTAFYLCASSKGATGHNQPQHFGDGTRLSIL.

This chain joins TRBV6-1 and TRBJ1-5, with D possibly being TRBD1 (6 bases). The CDR3 is 12 residues long. CDR1 is MNHNS, CDR2 SASEGT, per germline. Trimming removed 8 bases from V and 5 bases from J, with 10 bases in between. Written as DNA, the CDR3 is TGTGCCAGCGGGTCAGGGGATCAGCCCCAGCATTTT. It specifies CASGSGDQPQHF.